The next 21 T cell receptor beta chains were all read from a single sample in a study of T cell responses to AZD1222 COVID-19 vaccine. Libraries were prepared by immunoSEQ multiplex PCR; TCRdb keeps only in-frame clonotypes and omits some of them. Of around 110,000 clones listed, 85% to 90% were seen once; the top ten hold around 3.3%. This sample comprised peripheral blood, obtained on day 0 of AZD1222 vaccination. These receptors originate from an adult in good health.

This chain joins TRBV30 and TRBJ2-7, with 11 nucleotides matching TRBD2. Germline V lookup: CDR1 GTSNPN, CDR2 SVGIG (reference sequence). Losses at the gene ends were 1 base for V and 3 bases for J; bases not matched to a gene: 8. CDR3 length: 16 residues. CDR3: CAWSGPSGTSGYEQYF. CDR3 in DNA: TGTGCCTGGAGTGGACCTTCCGGGACTAGCGGCTACGAGCAGTACTTC.

The chain is built from TRBV3-1 (or the pseudogene TRBV3-2) and TRBJ2-1; 14 bases are a match to TRBD2. In germline, CDR1 is LGHDT, CDR2 YNNKEL (reference sequence). V lost 4 bases to trimming and J lost 5 bases; unmatched junction nucleotides: 4. CDR3 length equals 16 residues. The CDR3 nucleotides are TGTGCCAGCAGCCTCCGGACTAGCGGGAGGAACAATGAGCAGTTCTTC. This sequence encodes CASSLRTSGRNNEQFF.

The genes are TRBV2 and TRBJ2-5; D not resolved. This CDR3 region has 13 residues. Germline V gives CDR1 SNHLY, CDR2 FYNNEI. Trimming took off 2 bases at V and 1 base at J, with 5 bases between the two ends. The CDR3 DNA reads as TGTGCCAGCAGTGAATGGGTCCAAGAGACCCAGTACTTC. This codes for CASSEWVQETQYF.

The chain links TRBV29-1 to TRBJ1-2; D ambiguous. From germline, CDR1 is SQVTM and CDR2 ANQGSEA. The CDR3 extends over 11 amino acids. V lost 4 bases and J lost 5, with 8 bases in between. The CDR3 DNA reads TGCAGCGTTGGGGGTGCATATGGCTACACCTTC. Its protein is CSVGGAYGYTF.

The rearrangement joins TRBV14 to TRBJ1-2; 9 bases align to TRBD1. Germline CDR1 SGHDN, CDR2 FVKESK. After removal of 4 bases from V and 3 bases from J, the junction contained 3 bases not matched to a gene. CDR3 length: 14 residues. CDR3 sequence (DNA): TGTGCCAGCAGCCCACAGGGGGCCCACTATGGCTACACCTTC. This encodes CASSPQGAHYGYTF.

The chain employs TRBV5-4 and TRBJ2-2; tentative D call: TRBD2 (6 bases). V was trimmed by 6 bases and J by 7 bases, leaving 10 bases between them. Germline CDR1 and CDR2: SGHNT and YYREEE (reference sequence). This CDR3 region has 12 residues. DNA for the CDR3: TGTGCCAGCACCCTGGGGGGCGGGGAGCTGTTTTTT. This gives the protein CASTLGGGELFF.

The rearrangement uses TRBV19 and TRBJ1-6; 9 bases are shared with TRBD1. Germline CDR1 LNHDA, CDR2 SQIVND (reference sequence). V trimming: 5 bases; J trimming: 6 bases; junction bases outside the gene matches: 11. CDR3 size: 17 residues. CDR3 sequence reads: CASSPLKTGGSNSPLHF. In DNA, the CDR3 is TGTGCCAGTAGTCCTTTGAAGACAGGGGGAAGTAATTCACCCCTCCACTTT.

The J gene is TRBJ1-1, the V gene TRBV5-4, with D tentatively TRBD1 (5 bases). Trimming left V 4 bases short and J 0 bases short, with 13 bases between. Per germline, CDR1 SGHNT and CDR2 YYREEE (reference sequence). This CDR3 is built from 15 residues. This CDR3 is CASSGTIGVNTEAFF. The CDR3 DNA sequence: TGTGCCAGCAGCGGGACTATTGGGGTGAACACTGAAGCTTTCTTT.

Notes on this clone: The junction shows a germline mismatch at one end, possibly a read error. The same CDR3 is also encoded by other DNA sequences in this sample. The chain couples TRBV28 to TRBJ2-2; a possible D gene is TRBD2 (5 bases). The V gene's germline CDR1 is MDHEN and CDR2 SYDVKM. The CDR3 loop spans 14 amino acids. The CDR3 sequence: CASSFDANTGELFF. The CDR3, as DNA: TGTGCCAGCAGTTTCGACGCGAACACCGGGGAACTGTTTTTT.

This rearrangement joins TRBV6-5 to TRBJ2-1; TRBD1 aligns across 7 bases. V gave up 6 bases and J gave up 5 bases; unmatched junction bases: 10. The germline V gene has CDR1 MNHEY and CDR2 SVGAGI. The CDR3 length is 15 residues. The CDR3 protein is CASRPRQGRDNEQFF. CDR3 in DNA: TGTGCCAGCAGACCCCGACAGGGTCGGGACAATGAGCAGTTCTTC.

The gene calls are TRBV11-3 and TRBJ2-7; 12 nucleotides agree with TRBD1. Germline V gene data show CDR1 as SGHNT and CDR2 as YENEEA. The CDR3 loop spans 14 amino acids. J was trimmed by 6 bases and V by 5 bases; bases with no gene match: 5. The CDR3, as DNA: TGTGCCAGCAGCCCGGGACAGGGGGCTCGCGAGCAGTACTTC. The encoded protein is CASSPGQGAREQYF.

The genes are TRBV28 and TRBJ1-4; TRBD1 is a possible D gene (5 bases). Trimming removed 8 bases from V and 12 bases from J, with 22 bases in between. Per the germline V gene, CDR1 is MDHEN and CDR2 is SYDVKM. The CDR3 covers 14 residues. The CDR3: CASGGRFTLRELFF. The CDR3 DNA sequence: TGTGCCAGCGGGGGGAGATTCACCCTTAGAGAACTGTTTTTT. Full variable domain (remainder filled in from reference TRBV28 and TRBJ1-4): DVKVTQSSRYLVKRTGEKVFLECVQDMDHENMFWYRQDPGLGLRLIYFSYDVKMKEKGDIPEGYSVSREKKERFSLILESASTNQTSMYLCASGGRFTLRELFFGSGTQLSVL.

V usage is TRBV7-8 and J usage is TRBJ2-2, with 9 bases lining up with TRBD2. With 5 bases clipped from V and 1 base from J, the junction kept 2 bases outside the gene matches. CDR3 size: 15 residues. Germline-derived CDR1 and CDR2 are SGHVS and FQNEAQ. CDR3 region: CASSQTSGNTGELFF. The CDR3, as DNA: TGTGCCAGCAGCCAGACTAGCGGGAACACCGGGGAGCTGTTTTTT. Based on the CDR3 plus reference TRBV7-8 and TRBJ2-2, the full variable domain is GAGVSQSPRYKVAKRGQDVALRCDPISGHVSLFWYQQALGQGPEFLTYFQNEAQLDKSGLPSDRFFAERPEGSVSTLKIQRTQQEDSAVYLCASSQTSGNTGELFFGEGSRLTVL.

The J gene is TRBJ1-1, the V gene TRBV10-3; D unresolved. Deletions cut 5 bases from V and 1 base from J, with 11 bases between. This CDR3 spans 14 amino acids. CDR1 and CDR2 (germline): ENHRY, SYGVKD. CDR3 bases: TGTGCCATCAGTCCAAGTGGTGGGAACACTGAAGCTTTCTTT. This gives the protein CAISPSGGNTEAFF.

The chain combines TRBV5-6 with TRBJ1-4; a possible D gene is TRBD1 (6 bases). In germline, CDR1 is SGHDT, CDR2 YYEEEE. CDR3 length: 12 amino acids. Trimming shortened V by 2 bases and J by 8 bases, and 7 bases separated the two germline ends. The CDR3 spells CASSFTGEKLFF. The CDR3 nucleotides read TGTGCCAGCAGCTTTACAGGGGAAAAACTGTTTTTT.

CDR3 region: CASCITGSGGETQYF. The CDR3 DNA reads TGCGCCAGCTGTATCACCGGGAGCGGAGGGGAGACCCAGTACTTC. The genes are TRBV5-1 and TRBJ2-5, with a tentative D call TRBD2 (6 bases). The CDR3 sequence is 15 residues long. Germline CDR1 is SGHRS and CDR2 is YFSETQ. Trimming left V 7 bases short and J 5 bases short, with 21 bases between.

The chain recombines TRBV7-2 with TRBJ1-2; the D gene is possibly TRBD1 (6 bases). The V and J ends lost 5 bases and 4 bases respectively, with 17 bases between them. The CDR3 spans 15 residues. Germline lookup yields CDR1 SGHTA and CDR2 FQGNSA. In DNA form, the CDR3 reads TGTGCCAGCAGCCTTCGGGGGGCCCAGCTCTATGGCTACACCTTC. Protein: CASSLRGAQLYGYTF.

The chain links TRBV10-2 to TRBJ2-1, with D unresolved. Looked up from germline, CDR1 is WSHSY and CDR2 is SAAADI. Trimming removed 8 bases from V and 10 bases from J, with 15 bases in between. This CDR3 contains 12 residues. CDR3 nucleotides: TGCGCCAGCGGCCCCGGGCGTATCGAGCAGTTCTTC. The encoded protein is CASGPGRIEQFF.

The V call is TRBV5-1, the J call TRBJ2-7, with a weak D call TRBD2 (5 bases). The CDR3 has 15 amino acids. Germline assignment: CDR1 SGHRS and CDR2 YFSETQ. Trimming took off 0 bases at V and 1 base at J, with 11 bases between the two ends. This CDR3 is CASSLGEWISYEQYF. CDR3 nucleotide sequence: TGCGCCAGCAGCTTGGGGGAGTGGATTTCCTACGAGCAGTACTTC.

On this clone: An end of the junction does not agree with germline; a read error may underlie this. The chain uses TRBV7-9 and TRBJ2-7; D perhaps matches TRBD2 (7 bases). The germline V gene encodes CDR1 SEHNR and CDR2 FQNEAQ (reference sequence). CDR3 length: 12 amino acids. The CDR3 region is CASSTDGRGGPF. CDR3 DNA sequence: TGTGCCAGCAGCACCGATGGAAGGGGGGGGCCTTTC. The full variable domain, its missing parts supplied by reference TRBV7-9 and TRBJ2-7, is DTGVSQNPRHKITKRGQNVTFRCDPISEHNRLYWYRQTLGQGPEFLTYFQNEAQLEKSRLLSDRFSAERPKGSFSTLEIQRTEQGDSAMYLCASSTDGRGGPFGPGTRLTVT.

The rearrangement links TRBV30 to TRBJ1-1; D not certain. Trimming shortened V by 1 base and J by 1 base, and 7 bases separated the two germline ends. Germline V gene sequence: CDR1 GTSNPN, CDR2 SVGIG (reference sequence). The CDR3 covers 13 residues. The CDR3 coding sequence is TGTGCCTGGAGTGGCAGGTCGAACACTGAAGCTTTCTTT. Amino acids: CAWSGRSNTEAFF.